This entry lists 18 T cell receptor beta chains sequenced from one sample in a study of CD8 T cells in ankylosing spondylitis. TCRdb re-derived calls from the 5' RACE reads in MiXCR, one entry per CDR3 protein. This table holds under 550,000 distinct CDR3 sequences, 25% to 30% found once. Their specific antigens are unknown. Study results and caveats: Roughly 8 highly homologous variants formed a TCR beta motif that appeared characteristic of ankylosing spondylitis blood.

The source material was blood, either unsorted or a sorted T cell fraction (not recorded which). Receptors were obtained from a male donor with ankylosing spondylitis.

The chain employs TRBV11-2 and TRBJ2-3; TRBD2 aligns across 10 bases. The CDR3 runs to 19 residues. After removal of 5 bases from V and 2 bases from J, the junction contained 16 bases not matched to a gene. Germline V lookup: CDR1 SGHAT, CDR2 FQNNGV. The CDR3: CASSKNSGRSYPDTDTQYF. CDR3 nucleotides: TGTGCCAGCAGCAAAAATAGCGGGAGGTCTTATCCCGACACAGATACGCAGTATTTT. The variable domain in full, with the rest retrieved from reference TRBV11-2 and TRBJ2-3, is EAGVAQSPRYKIIEKRQSVAFWCNPISGHATLYWYQQILGQGPKLLIQFQNNGVVDDSQLPKDRFSAERLKGVDSTLKIQPAKLEDSAVYLCASSKNSGRSYPDTDTQYFGPGTRLTVL.

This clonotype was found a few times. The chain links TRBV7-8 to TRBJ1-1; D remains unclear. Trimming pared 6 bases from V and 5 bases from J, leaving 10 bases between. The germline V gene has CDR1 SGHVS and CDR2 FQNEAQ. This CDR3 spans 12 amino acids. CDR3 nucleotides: TGTGCCAGCAGTCGTTCGAGAACTGAAGCTTTCTTT. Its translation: CASSRSRTEAFF. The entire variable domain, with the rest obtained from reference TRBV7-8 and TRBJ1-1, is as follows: GAGVSQSPRYKVAKRGQDVALRCDPISGHVSLFWYQQALGQGPEFLTYFQNEAQLDKSGLPSDRFFAERPEGSVSTLKIQRTQQEDSAVYLCASSRSRTEAFFGQGTRLTVV.

CDR3 in DNA: TGCAGTGCTAGGGCCCTGACTAGTTCTAATGAGCAGTTCTTC. It yields the protein CSARALTSSNEQFF. The chain employs TRBV20-1 and TRBJ2-1, with a weak D call TRBD2 (6 bases). Germline CDR1 reads DFQATT; CDR2 reads SNEGSKA (reference sequence). The CDR3 is 14 residues long. Trimming removed 3 bases at V and 7 bases at J, with 16 bases between.

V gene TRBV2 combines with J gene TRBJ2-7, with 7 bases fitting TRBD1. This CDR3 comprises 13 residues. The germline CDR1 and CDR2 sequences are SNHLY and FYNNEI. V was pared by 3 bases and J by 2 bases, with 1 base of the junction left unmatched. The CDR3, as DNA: TGTGCCAGCAGTGATGGACAGGCCTACGAGCAGTACTTC. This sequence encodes CASSDGQAYEQYF.

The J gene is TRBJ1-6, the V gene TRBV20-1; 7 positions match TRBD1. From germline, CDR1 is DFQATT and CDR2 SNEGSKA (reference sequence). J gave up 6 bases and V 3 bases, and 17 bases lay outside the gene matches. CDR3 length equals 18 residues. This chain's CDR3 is CSASYSNIRTGRNSPLHF. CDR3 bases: TGCAGTGCTAGTTACTCAAACATCCGGACAGGACGTAATTCACCCCTCCACTTT.

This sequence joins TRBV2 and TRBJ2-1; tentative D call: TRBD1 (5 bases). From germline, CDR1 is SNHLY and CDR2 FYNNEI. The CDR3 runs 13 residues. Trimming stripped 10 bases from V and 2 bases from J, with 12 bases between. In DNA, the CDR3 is TGTGCCACACGACAGAACCCCTACAATGAGCAGTTCTTC. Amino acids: CATRQNPYNEQFF.

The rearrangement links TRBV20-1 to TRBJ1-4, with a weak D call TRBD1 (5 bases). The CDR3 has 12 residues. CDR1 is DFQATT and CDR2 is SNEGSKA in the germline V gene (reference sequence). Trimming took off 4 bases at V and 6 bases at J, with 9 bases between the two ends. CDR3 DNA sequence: TGCAGTGCTACCAGGGCCGATGAAAAACTGTTTTTT. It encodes CSATRADEKLFF.

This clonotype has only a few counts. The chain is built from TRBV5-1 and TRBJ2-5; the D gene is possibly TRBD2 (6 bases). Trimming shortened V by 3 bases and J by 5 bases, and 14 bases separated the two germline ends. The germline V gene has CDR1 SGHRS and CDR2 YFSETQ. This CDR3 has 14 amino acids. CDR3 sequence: CASSSRERGETQYF. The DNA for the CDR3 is TGCGCCAGCAGCTCCCGGGAGAGAGGGGAGACCCAGTACTTC. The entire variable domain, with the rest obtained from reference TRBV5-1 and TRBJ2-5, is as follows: KAGVTQTPRYLIKTRGQQVTLSCSPISGHRSVSWYQQTPGQGLQFLFEYFSETQRNKGNFPGRFSGRQFSNSRSEMNVSTLELGDSALYLCASSSRERGETQYFGPGTRLLVL.

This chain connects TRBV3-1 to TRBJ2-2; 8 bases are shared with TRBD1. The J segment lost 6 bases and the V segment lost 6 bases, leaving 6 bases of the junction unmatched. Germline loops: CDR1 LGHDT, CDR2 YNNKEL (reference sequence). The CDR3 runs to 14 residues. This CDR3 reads CASRDRAYAGELFF. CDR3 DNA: TGTGCCAGCAGGGACAGGGCGTATGCCGGGGAGCTGTTTTTT.

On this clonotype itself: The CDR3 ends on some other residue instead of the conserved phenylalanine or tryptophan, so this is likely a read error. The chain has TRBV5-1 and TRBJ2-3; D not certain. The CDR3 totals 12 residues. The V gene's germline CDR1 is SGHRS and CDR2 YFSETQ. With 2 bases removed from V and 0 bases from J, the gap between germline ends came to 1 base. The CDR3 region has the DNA TGCGCCAGCAGCTTAAGCACAGATACGCAGTATGTT. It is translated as CASSLSTDTQYV.

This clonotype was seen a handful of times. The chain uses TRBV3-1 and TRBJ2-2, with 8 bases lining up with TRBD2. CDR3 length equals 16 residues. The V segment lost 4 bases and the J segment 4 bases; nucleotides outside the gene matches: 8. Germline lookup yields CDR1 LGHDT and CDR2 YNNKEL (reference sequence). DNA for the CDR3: TGTGCCAGCAGCCCATCGGGACTAGTGATCACCGGGGAGCTGTTTTTT. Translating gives CASSPSGLVITGELFF.

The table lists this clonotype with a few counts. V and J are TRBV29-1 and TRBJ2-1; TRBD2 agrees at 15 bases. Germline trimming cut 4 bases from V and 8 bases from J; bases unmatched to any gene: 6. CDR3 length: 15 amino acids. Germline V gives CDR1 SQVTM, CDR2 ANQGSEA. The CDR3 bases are TGCAGCGTTGGGACTAGCGGGAGGGCCGAGGATGAGCAGTTCTTC. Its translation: CSVGTSGRAEDEQFF.

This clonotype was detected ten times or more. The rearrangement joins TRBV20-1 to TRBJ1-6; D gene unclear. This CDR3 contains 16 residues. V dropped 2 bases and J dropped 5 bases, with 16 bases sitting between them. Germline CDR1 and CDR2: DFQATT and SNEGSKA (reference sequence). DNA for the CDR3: TGCAGTGCTAGAAAACTCGGCATTGGTCATAATTCACCCCTCCACTTT. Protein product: CSARKLGIGHNSPLHF.

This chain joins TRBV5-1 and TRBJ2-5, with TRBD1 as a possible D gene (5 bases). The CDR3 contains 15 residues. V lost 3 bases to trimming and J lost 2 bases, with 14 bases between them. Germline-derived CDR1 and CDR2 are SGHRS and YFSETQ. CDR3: CASSSETASQETQYF. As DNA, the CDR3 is TGCGCCAGCAGCTCGGAGACAGCTAGTCAAGAGACCCAGTACTTC.

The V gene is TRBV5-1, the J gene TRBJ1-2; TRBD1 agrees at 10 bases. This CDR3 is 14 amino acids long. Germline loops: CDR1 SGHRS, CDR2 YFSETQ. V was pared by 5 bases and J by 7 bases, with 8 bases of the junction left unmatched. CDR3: CASRSTGGRGGYTF. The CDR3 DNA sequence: TGCGCCAGCAGATCGACAGGGGGCCGTGGTGGCTACACCTTC.

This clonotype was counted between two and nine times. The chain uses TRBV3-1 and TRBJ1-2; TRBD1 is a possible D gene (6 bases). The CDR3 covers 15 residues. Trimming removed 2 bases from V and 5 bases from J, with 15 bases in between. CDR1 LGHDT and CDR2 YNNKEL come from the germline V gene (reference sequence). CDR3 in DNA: TGTGCCAGCAGCCAACTAATCCGGGACAAGTATGGCTACACCTTC. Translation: CASSQLIRDKYGYTF.

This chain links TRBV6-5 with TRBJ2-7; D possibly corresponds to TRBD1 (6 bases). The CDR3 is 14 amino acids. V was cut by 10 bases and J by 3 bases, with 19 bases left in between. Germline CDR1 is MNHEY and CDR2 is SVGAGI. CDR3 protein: CATVNRLGGYEQYV. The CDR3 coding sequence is TGTGCCACGGTTAATAGGCTAGGGGGCTACGAGCAGTACGTC.

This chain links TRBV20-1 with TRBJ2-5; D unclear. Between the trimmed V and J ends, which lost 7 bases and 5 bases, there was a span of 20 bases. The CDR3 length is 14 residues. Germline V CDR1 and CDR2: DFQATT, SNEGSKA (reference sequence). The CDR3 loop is CSVTGDPLPETQYF. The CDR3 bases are TGCAGTGTCACCGGAGATCCGCTCCCGGAGACCCAGTACTTC.